Shown below are 20 T cell receptor beta chains from a single sample sequenced in a study of T cell responses to AZD1222 COVID-19 vaccine. Here immunoSEQ multiplex PCR was the method, and the copy in TCRdb shows in-frame clones only, minus some. The table includes roughly 160,000 clones, over 75% detected once. The sequences come from peripheral blood, collected 28 days after the second AZD1222 dose. The receptors shown here come from an adult who received the AZD1222 COVID-19 vaccine.

The chain combines TRBV5-1 with TRBJ1-2; 7 positions agree with TRBD1. The CDR3 has 14 amino acids. The V gene end was trimmed by 6 bases and the J gene end by 0 bases; junction bases not matched to a gene: 5. Germline CDR1 SGHRS, CDR2 YFSETQ. CDR3 nucleotides: TGCGCCAGCACGTGGGACAGTACTAACTATGGCTACACCTTC. It is translated as CASTWDSTNYGYTF.

The rearrangement links TRBV12-3 or TRBV12-4 to TRBJ1-1; tentative D call: TRBD1 (6 bases). V lost 0 bases, J lost 11 bases, and 10 bases lay in between. The CDR3 loop spans 12 amino acids. The CDR3 protein is CASSLAGGQAFF. In DNA, the CDR3 is TGTGCCAGCAGTTTAGCCGGGGGCCAGGCTTTCTTT.

This rearrangement joins TRBV5-1 to TRBJ1-2; possibly TRBD1 for D (5 bases). Per the germline V gene, CDR1 is SGHRS and CDR2 is YFSETQ. V lost 5 bases and J lost 3, with 11 bases in between. The CDR3 loop spans 13 amino acids. The CDR3 coding sequence is TGCGCCAGCAGTTATACAGGAGACTATGGCTACACCTTC. Translated, it gives CASSYTGDYGYTF.

The V call is TRBV7-2, the J call TRBJ1-5; maybe TRBD1 (5 bases). The V end lost 0 bases, the J end lost 6 bases, and 6 bases lay between the germline ends. CDR3 length: 13 amino acids. Germline values: CDR1 SGHTA, CDR2 FQGNSA. The chain's CDR3 is CASSLAGTQPQHF. The CDR3 DNA reads TGTGCCAGCAGCTTAGCGGGGACTCAGCCCCAGCATTTT.

The chain recombines TRBV28 with TRBJ1-6; no definite D call. Trimming took 8 bases from V and 0 from J, leaving 14 bases between them. Germline V lookup: CDR1 MDHEN, CDR2 SYDVKM. The CDR3 covers 16 residues. This CDR3 reads CASGRRTSSYNSPLHF. The CDR3 region has the DNA TGTGCCAGCGGGCGACGGACCAGCTCCTATAATTCACCCCTCCACTTT. Combining the CDR3 with reference TRBV28 and TRBJ1-6 gives the whole variable domain DVKVTQSSRYLVKRTGEKVFLECVQDMDHENMFWYRQDPGLGLRLIYFSYDVKMKEKGDIPEGYSVSREKKERFSLILESASTNQTSMYLCASGRRTSSYNSPLHFGNGTRLTVT.

In this sample, this clone turned up a few times. The chain couples TRBV12-3 or TRBV12-4 to TRBJ2-3; D not certain. This CDR3 has 10 residues. V lost 5 bases, J lost 8 bases, and 5 bases lay in between. The CDR3 spells CASSRGTQYF. The CDR3 bases are TGTGCCAGCAGTCGAGGTACGCAGTATTTT.

This sequence joins TRBV18 and TRBJ1-2, with a possible D match to TRBD1 (6 bases). Germline assignment: CDR1 KGHSH and CDR2 LQKENI. The CDR3 runs 15 residues. Trimming left V 2 bases short and J 3 bases short, with 13 bases between. CDR3 amino acids: CASSPVEGVHYGYTF. The CDR3 region has the DNA TGTGCCAGCTCACCAGTGGAGGGGGTCCACTATGGCTACACCTTC.

This chain connects TRBV2 to TRBJ2-3, with 7 bases aligning to TRBD1. Germline V gene sequence: CDR1 SNHLY, CDR2 FYNNEI. V shed 4 bases, J shed 5 bases, and the junction held 9 bases outside the gene matches. The CDR3 length is 15 residues. Here the CDR3 DNA reads TGTGCCAGCAGTGTGGACAGGTACCAGGGAGATACGCAGTATTTT. It specifies CASSVDRYQGDTQYF. Full variable domain (missing parts from reference TRBV2 and TRBJ2-3): EPEVTQTPSHQVTQMGQEVILRCVPISNHLYFYWYRQILGQKVEFLVSFYNNEISEKSEIFDDQFSVERPDGSNFTLKIRSTKLEDSAMYFCASSVDRYQGDTQYFGPGTRLTVL.

V usage is TRBV12-3 or TRBV12-4 and J usage is TRBJ1-2; D ambiguous. V shed 1 base and J shed 8 bases, with 8 bases lying between them. The CDR3 loop spans 12 amino acids. CDR3 sequence reads: CASSLGQRGYTF. CDR3 sequence (DNA): TGTGCCAGCAGTTTAGGCCAGAGAGGCTACACCTTC.

V is TRBV7-2 and J is TRBJ1-6; D call uncertain. Trimming pared 0 bases from V and 10 bases from J, leaving 7 bases between. CDR3 size: 13 residues. Germline CDR1 is SGHTA and CDR2 is FQGNSA. The CDR3 loop reads CASSLARGSPLHF. CDR3 bases: TGTGCCAGCAGCTTAGCACGAGGGTCACCCCTCCACTTT.

The chain is built from TRBV6-1 and TRBJ1-1; D perhaps matches TRBD1 (5 bases). Trimming pared 3 bases from V and 2 bases from J, leaving 16 bases between. Per the germline V gene, CDR1 is MNHNS and CDR2 is SASEGT. CDR3 size: 16 residues. Here the CDR3 reads CASSEPPGQTNTEAFF. Here the CDR3 DNA reads TGTGCCAGCAGTGAGCCCCCGGGGCAGACAAACACTGAAGCTTTCTTT.

The chain carries TRBV3-1 (or the pseudogene TRBV3-2) and TRBJ2-3; D is uncertain. V lost 3 bases and J lost 1, with 8 bases in between. The CDR3 covers 14 residues. Germline loops: CDR1 LGHDT, CDR2 YNNKEL (reference sequence). In nucleotides, the CDR3 is TGTGCCAGCAGCCACGGTGGGGGCACAGATACGCAGTATTTT. It translates to CASSHGGGTDTQYF.

The rearrangement uses TRBV4-1 and TRBJ1-1; D remains ambiguous. Trimming removed 0 bases from V and 1 base from J, with 9 bases in between. CDR3 length equals 15 residues. Germline assignment: CDR1 MGHRA and CDR2 YSYEKL. CDR3 loop: CASSQDPDPNTEAFF. The CDR3 DNA reads as TGCGCCAGCAGCCAAGATCCAGACCCGAACACTGAAGCTTTCTTT.

V is TRBV14 and J is TRBJ1-1; 10 nucleotides align to TRBD1. V was pared by 2 bases and J by 0 bases, with 6 bases of the junction left unmatched. Germline lookup yields CDR1 SGHDN and CDR2 FVKESK. The CDR3 length is 17 residues. The CDR3 bases are TGTGCCAGCAGCCAACGGACAGGGGGGACGATGAACACTGAAGCTTTCTTT. It yields the protein CASSQRTGGTMNTEAFF.

This clone was detected only a few times. V usage is TRBV27 and J usage is TRBJ1-1; D not certain. This CDR3 spans 13 amino acids. The V gene's germline CDR1 is MNHEY and CDR2 SMNVEV (reference sequence). V dropped 8 bases and J dropped 5 bases, with 15 bases sitting between them. The CDR3 DNA follows: TGTGCCAGCCTGGGGTGGGCGACGACTGAAGCTTTCTTT. Translated: CASLGWATTEAFF.

The chain couples TRBV10-3 to TRBJ1-2; no reliable D call. This CDR3 is 14 amino acids long. Trimming removed 2 bases at V and 0 bases at J, with 7 bases between. Germline V lookup: CDR1 ENHRY, CDR2 SYGVKD. The CDR3 DNA reads TGTGCCATCAGTGAGCAAGGGTCTAACTATGGCTACACCTTC. As protein: CAISEQGSNYGYTF.

V is TRBV7-9 and J is TRBJ1-6, with D uncertain. This CDR3 contains 15 residues. V shed 5 bases and J shed 11 bases, with 19 bases lying between them. Germline loops: CDR1 SEHNR, CDR2 FQNEAQ (reference sequence). The CDR3 loop is CASSSPGSISPPLHF. CDR3 nucleotide sequence: TGTGCCAGCAGCAGCCCGGGATCAATCTCCCCACCCCTCCACTTT.

The V and J genes are TRBV7-2 and TRBJ1-1; D may be TRBD1 (5 bases). The CDR3 loop spans 14 amino acids. V lost 4 bases and J 7 bases, leaving 16 bases between the germline ends. Germline V gives CDR1 SGHTA, CDR2 FQGNSA. This CDR3 reads CASSSLDSFREAFF. The CDR3, as DNA: TGTGCCAGCAGCTCATTAGACAGTTTCCGTGAAGCTTTCTTT.

The CDR3 loop reads CASSLGQNNEQFF. CDR3 nucleotide sequence: TGTGCCAGCAGCTTAGGACAGAACAATGAGCAGTTCTTC. This sequence joins TRBV11-3 and TRBJ2-1; a possible D gene is TRBD1 (5 bases). V was pared by 1 base and J by 5 bases, with 6 bases between. The CDR3 covers 13 residues. Germline-derived CDR1 and CDR2 are SGHNT and YENEEA.

The chain recombines TRBV6-5 with TRBJ1-1; D not resolved. Germline loops: CDR1 MNHEY, CDR2 SVGAGI. CDR3 length: 13 amino acids. Trimming shortened V by 6 bases and J by 4 bases, and 12 bases separated the two germline ends. The CDR3 DNA follows: TGTGCCAGCAGCCGATCCGGAGGCACTGAAGCTTTCTTT. It is translated as CASSRSGGTEAFF.